One sample yielded the 9 T cell receptor beta chains listed below, sequenced in a study of blood T cell repertoires in COVID-19. The assay was immunoSEQ multiplex PCR, and TCRdb's table has in-frame clones only and misses some. This table has 35,000 to 45,000 clones, around nine tenths appearing once. The sample was peripheral blood. The receptors here all came from a man aged 45-65 years with active COVID-19.

This chain connects TRBV5-1 to TRBJ2-1, with 10 positions matching TRBD2. From germline, CDR1 is SGHRS and CDR2 YFSETQ. Trimming took 4 bases from V and 4 from J; bases not matched to a gene: 5. This CDR3 region has 15 residues. CDR3 protein: CASSQGLAVYNEQFF. The CDR3 DNA follows: TGCGCCAGCAGCCAAGGACTAGCGGTGTACAATGAGCAGTTCTTC.

V gene TRBV3-1 (or the pseudogene TRBV3-2) combines with J gene TRBJ2-1, with TRBD2 matching 12 bases. Germline assignment: CDR1 LGHDT and CDR2 YNNKEL (reference sequence). V lost 3 bases, J lost 6 bases, and 6 bases stayed unmatched. The CDR3 is 16 amino acids. The CDR3: CASSQGGLAGINEQFF. The DNA of the CDR3 is TGTGCCAGCAGCCAGGGAGGACTAGCGGGGATCAATGAGCAGTTCTTC.

This clone ranks as medium-sized. The rearrangement links TRBV12-3 or TRBV12-4 to TRBJ2-7; TRBD1 matches at 9 bases. This CDR3 is built from 13 residues. J was trimmed by 12 bases and V by 6 bases; bases with no gene match: 12. In DNA, the CDR3 is TGTGCCAGCAGCCCGACGACAGGGGGTGGGATGTACTTC. Translated, it gives CASSPTTGGGMYF.

This clone appeared a single time. The chain has TRBV19 and TRBJ1-5, with D unclear. Trimming removed 5 bases at V and 1 base at J, with 6 bases between. Germline assignment: CDR1 LNHDA and CDR2 SQIVND (reference sequence). The CDR3 extends over 13 amino acids. This CDR3 is CASSSVSNQPQHF. The CDR3 DNA is TGTGCCAGTAGTTCGGTGAGCAATCAGCCCCAGCATTTT.

The rearrangement joins TRBV28 to TRBJ1-1; 7 nucleotides match TRBD1. V trimming: 2 bases; J trimming: 5 bases; junction bases outside the gene matches: 5. The CDR3 totals 14 residues. The germline gives CDR1 MDHEN, CDR2 SYDVKM. The CDR3 sequence: CASSLQGVSTEAFF. The CDR3 DNA sequence: TGTGCCAGCAGTTTACAGGGGGTGAGTACTGAAGCTTTCTTT. Variable domain in full (rest from reference TRBV28 and TRBJ1-1): DVKVTQSSRYLVKRTGEKVFLECVQDMDHENMFWYRQDPGLGLRLIYFSYDVKMKEKGDIPEGYSVSREKKERFSLILESASTNQTSMYLCASSLQGVSTEAFFGQGTRLTVV.

In DNA, the CDR3 is TGTGCCAGCAGCCAACCTCTAGGGGCGGAAGATACGCAGTATTTT. The encoded protein is CASSQPLGAEDTQYF. The chain recombines TRBV27 with TRBJ2-3, with D perhaps matching TRBD1 (5 bases). Trimming removed 6 bases at V and 5 bases at J, with 18 bases between. Per germline, CDR1 MNHEY and CDR2 SMNVEV (reference sequence). This CDR3 region has 15 residues.

The chain carries TRBV2 and TRBJ2-3; 11 bases map to TRBD2. The CDR3 has 15 residues. V was clipped by 8 bases and J by 3 bases; unmatched bases: 7. The germline V gene has CDR1 SNHLY and CDR2 FYNNEI. The DNA for the CDR3 is TGTGCCAGCCATCTAGCGGGAGGAGGGACAGATACGCAGTATTTT. Translating it yields CASHLAGGGTDTQYF.

The chain is built from TRBV19 and TRBJ2-7; D is perhaps TRBD2 (6 bases). Germline-derived CDR1 and CDR2 are LNHDA and SQIVND (reference sequence). The CDR3 consists of 18 residues. Trimming took 1 base from V and 0 from J, leaving 19 bases between them. CDR3 DNA: TGTGCCAGTAGTATAGGAAACTCGCGGGGACTCTCCTCCTACGAGCAGTACTTC. It encodes CASSIGNSRGLSSYEQYF.

This clone showed up just a few times. The DNA for the CDR3 is TGCAGCGTTGGGCGGCGGGAGCAGTTCTTC. This codes for CSVGRREQFF. This chain connects TRBV29-1 to TRBJ2-1; D uncertain. The CDR3 consists of 10 residues. Germline V gene lookup returns CDR1 SQVTM and CDR2 ANQGSEA. Between the trimmed V and J ends, which lost 4 bases and 10 bases, there was a span of 8 bases.